This is a list of T cell receptor beta chains from one sample in a study of shared clonotypes between healthy human individuals. Repertoires were generated with immunoSEQ multiplex PCR, while TCRdb's copy carries only in-frame clones and drops some. The data hold around 940,000 clones, with over 60% observed a single time. Source material: memory CD4+ T cells sorted from blood. Receptors were obtained from a man younger than 30 in good health. CDR3s include the opening cysteine and the closing phenylalanine or tryptophan.

J: TRBJ1-1; V: TRBV9; CDR3: CASSHSTNTEAFF
J: TRBJ1-5; V: TRBV7-2; CDR3: CASSLGDRDYQPQHF
J: TRBJ2-1; V: TRBV2; CDR3: CASRSLGLAGGPNEQFF
J: TRBJ1-1; V: TRBV5-6; CDR3: CASSLLQGRDTEAFF
J: TRBJ1-6; V: TRBV6-1; CDR3: CASRKDRGNASPLHF
J: TRBJ2-7; V: TRBV5-4; CDR3: CASSFRTGGTYEQYF
J: TRBJ2-5; V: TRBV30; CDR3: CAWSVGTQETQYF
J: TRBJ2-7; V: TRBV6-1; CDR3: CASSAAGTTSYEQYF
J: TRBJ1-2; V: TRBV2; CDR3: CASSVGQSYGYTF
J: TRBJ1-1; V: TRBV11-2; CDR3: CASSSQGGTEAFF
J: TRBJ1-1; V: TRBV7-8; CDR3: CASRRATGGTEAFF
J: TRBJ1-1; V: TRBV7-9; CDR3: CASSPKGTLANTEAFF
J: TRBJ2-1; V: TRBV5-1; CDR3: CASSSGTSQRNEQFF
J: TRBJ1-2; V: TRBV6-1; CDR3: CASRGTGGDGYGYTF
J: TRBJ2-7; V: TRBV7-9; CDR3: CASSYLAGQGLYEQYF
J: TRBJ2-1; V: TRBV5-6; CDR3: CASSLRTSGLVEQFF
J: TRBJ2-1; V: TRBV9; CDR3: CASSVDPKSNEQFF
J: TRBJ1-4; V: TRBV2; CDR3: CASRGQTANEKLFF
J: TRBJ2-1; V: TRBV10-1; CDR3: CASSDGGYNNEQFF
J: TRBJ1-1; V: TRBV2; CDR3: CASTLSRNTEAFF
J: TRBJ2-5; V: TRBV18; CDR3: CASSPIGLMGETQYF
J: TRBJ2-7; V: TRBV6-1; CDR3: CASRPGQGRHEQYF
J: TRBJ2-2; V: TRBV2; CDR3: CASSDQGLANGELFF
J: TRBJ1-3; V: TRBV30; CDR3: CAWTGFSGNTIYF
J: TRBJ1-4; V: TRBV7-9; CDR3: CASRMSVGATNEKLFF
J: TRBJ2-5; V: TRBV29-1; CDR3: CSVNRGRAETQYF
J: TRBJ1-2; V: TRBV18; CDR3: CASSGIDYGYTF
J: TRBJ2-7; V: TRBV7-2; CDR3: CASSLLLAGDYEQYF
J: TRBJ2-4; V: TRBV12-5; CDR3: CASGIHLADLAKNIQYF
J: TRBJ2-7; V: TRBV11-2; CDR3: CASSSPAGRYEQYF
J: TRBJ2-5; V: TRBV7-7; CDR3: CASSLGGWRETQYF
J: TRBJ1-1; V: TRBV28; CDR3: CASSLFPTSTLNTEAFF
J: TRBJ1-4; V: TRBV18; CDR3: CASSRGGPATNEKLFF
J: TRBJ1-4; V: TRBV9; CDR3: CASSVGDREGEKLFF
J: TRBJ1-6; V: TRBV5-4; CDR3: CASSSNNSPLHF
J: TRBJ2-3; V: TRBV11-3; CDR3: CASSPGTGGTDTQYF
J: TRBJ1-6; V: TRBV11-2; CDR3: CASSSSRTANSPLHF
J: TRBJ1-1; V: TRBV28; CDR3: CASSLTPGTGEDTEAFF
J: TRBJ2-3; V: TRBV7-2; CDR3: CASSLGLPDTQYF
J: TRBJ1-1; V: TRBV30; CDR3: CAWSVSFTAEAFF
J: TRBJ2-1; V: TRBV28; CDR3: CASSPVAGGGSGGEQFF
J: TRBJ2-2; V: TRBV29-1; CDR3: CSVDRENTGELFF
J: TRBJ2-3; V: TRBV29-1; CDR3: CSVSSDTQYF
J: TRBJ1-6; V: TRBV9; CDR3: CASTRTGAGPNSPLHF
J: TRBJ2-5; V: TRBV5-1; CDR3: CASSLDSRGETQYF
J: TRBJ2-7; V: TRBV6-1; CDR3: CATTGTGTYEQYF
J: TRBJ2-1; V: TRBV7-2; CDR3: CASSLERAGGPGAEQFF
J: TRBJ1-1; V: TRBV27; CDR3: CASSPRRGDTMNTEAFF
J: TRBJ2-2; V: TRBV5-1; CDR3: CASGTQGPTGELFF